Listed below are T cell receptor beta chains from one sample, sequenced in a study of T cell repertoires in cytomegalovirus infection. TCRdb re-analysed the reads in MiXCR, keeping a single row per CDR3 protein. The top ten hold 8.5% to 10% of the sample, which has 350,000 to 450,000 distinct CDR3 sequences, about a sixth seen once. The source material was PBMCs. The origin of the receptors is a human donor in good health (CMV status not recorded). Some clones in this sample may be carry-over from other donors' samples. Both conserved end residues are part of each CDR3. The D gene is left open where the match is weak. A clone size is listed for some rows: how often the clone was seen (once, few, many), or a class if it is expanded.

TRBJ1-1	NA	TRBD1	TRBV29-1	CSGATGTATEAFF	TGCAGCGGCGCTACCGGGACAGCGACTGAAGCTTTCTTT
TRBJ1-1	many	TRBD1	TRBV7-6	CASSLGGRGLQAFF	TGTGCCAGCAGCTTAGGAGGCAGGGGGCTTCAAGCTTTCTTT
TRBJ2-3	NA	NA	TRBV15	CATSSERPDTQYF	TGTGCCACCAGCAGCGAGCGGCCAGATACGCAGTATTTT
TRBJ1-5	few	NA	TRBV10-3	CATRAREANQPQHF	TGTGCCACCCGGGCCAGGGAGGCTAATCAGCCCCAGCATTTT
TRBJ2-7	NA	NA	TRBV7-2	CASSSQQGGGVYEQYF	TGTGCCAGCAGCTCTCAACAGGGAGGAGGAGTCTACGAGCAGTACTTC
TRBJ1-4	few	NA	TRBV19	CASSLSADPEKLFF	TGTGCCAGTAGTCTCTCCGCGGACCCTGAAAAACTGTTTTTT
TRBJ1-6	many	TRBD1	TRBV11-3	CASATGVDSPLHF	TGTGCCAGCGCGACAGGGGTGGATTCACCCCTCCACTTT
TRBJ1-5	many	NA	TRBV6-5	CASSYGGSNQPQHF	TGTGCCAGCAGTTACGGTGGTTCCAATCAGCCCCAGCATTTT
TRBJ2-1	few	TRBD2	TRBV6-1	CASSILAGGPMNEQFF	TGTGCCAGCAGTATACTAGCGGGGGGGCCAATGAATGAGCAGTTCTTC
TRBJ1-2	many	TRBD1	TRBV14	CASSPDRTYGYTF	TGTGCCAGCAGCCCGGACAGGACGTATGGCTACACCTTC
TRBJ2-2	few	NA	TRBV7-7	CASSWPGLEGIVGELFF	TGTGCCAGCAGCTGGCCGGGGCTCGAGGGGATTGTCGGGGAGCTGTTTTTT
TRBJ2-1	NA	NA	TRBV7-9	CASSRWQGDNEQFF	TGTGCCAGCAGCCGGTGGCAGGGCGACAATGAGCAGTTCTTC
TRBJ2-1	few	TRBD1	TRBV13	CASSWPRQGFNEQFF	TGTGCCAGCAGCTGGCCGCGACAGGGCTTCAATGAGCAGTTCTTC
TRBJ1-1	many	NA	TRBV7-6	CASSLGGGLRAFF	TGTGCCAGCAGCTTAGGGGGGGGACTGAGGGCTTTCTTT
TRBJ2-7	many	TRBD1	TRBV7-2	CASSLVTGPYEQYF	TGTGCCAGCAGCTTGGTGACAGGGCCCTACGAGCAGTACTTC
TRBJ2-5	few	TRBD1	TRBV11-3	CASSPAGQGRETQYF	TGTGCCAGCAGCCCAGCCGGACAGGGCAGAGAGACCCAGTACTTC
TRBJ2-3	NA	NA	TRBV2	CASSEAWGGTDTQYF	TGTGCCAGCAGTGAAGCATGGGGCGGGACAGATACGCAGTATTTT
TRBJ2-3	NA	TRBD1	TRBV11-3	CASSILRDRGHGDTQYF	TGTGCCAGCAGCATCCTCCGGGACAGGGGGCATGGAGATACGCAGTATTTT
TRBJ2-7	many	NA	TRBV7-9	CASSPLGLFYEQYF	TGTGCCAGCAGCCCCTTGGGTTTGTTTTACGAGCAGTACTTC
TRBJ2-7	few	NA	TRBV29-1	CSVEAGMGSYEQYF	TGCAGCGTTGAAGCAGGGATGGGCTCCTACGAGCAGTACTTC
TRBJ2-2	NA	NA	TRBV15	CATSRDDWTAGENTGELFF	TGTGCCACCAGCAGAGACGACTGGACAGCTGGGGAGAACACCGGGGAGCTGTTTTTT
TRBJ2-1	few	NA	TRBV7-9	CASSVRTTTYNEQFF	TGTGCCAGCAGCGTAAGGACCACCACCTACAATGAGCAGTTCTTC
TRBJ2-7	many	NA	TRBV28	CASRSYEQYF	TGTGCCAGCAGGAGTTACGAGCAGTACTTC
TRBJ2-1	NA	NA	TRBV6-6	CASSYSILVNEQFF	TGTGCCAGCAGTTACTCGATACTAGTCAATGAGCAGTTCTTC
TRBJ2-1	few	TRBD2	TRBV11-2	CASSERLSGRPGDEQFF	TGTGCCAGCAGCGAAAGACTTAGCGGGAGGCCGGGGGATGAGCAGTTCTTC
TRBJ2-3	few	NA	TRBV19	CASSILGGHKDTQYF	TGTGCCAGTAGTATCCTGGGGGGGCACAAGGATACGCAGTATTTT
TRBJ2-3	NA	NA	TRBV6-2/TRBV6-3	CASRDPQLDTQYF	TGTGCCAGCAGGGACCCCCAACTGGATACGCAGTATTTT
TRBJ2-7	NA	NA	TRBV6-1	CASSYTESSYEQYF	TGTGCCAGCAGTTATACCGAGAGCTCCTACGAGCAGTACTTC
TRBJ2-3	NA	NA	TRBV4-3	CAICPGLVAPSTDTQYF	TGCGCCATCTGCCCAGGACTCGTAGCCCCTAGCACAGATACGCAGTATTTT
TRBJ2-7	few	TRBD1	TRBV2	CASSWNRGPYEQYF	TGTGCCAGCAGTTGGAACAGGGGGCCCTACGAGCAGTACTTC
TRBJ2-5	NA	NA	TRBV18	CASSPSPRETQYF	TGTGCCAGCTCACCATCTCCCCGGGAGACCCAGTACTTC